Below are 32 T cell receptor beta chains sequenced from a single sample in a study of T cell repertoires in cytomegalovirus infection. The antigens for these receptors are not known. One entry per CDR3 protein, called by TCRdb with MiXCR from the reads. The repertoire holds about 920,000 distinct CDR3 sequences, 30% to 40% seen once, with about 14% in the top ten. The sample consisted of cultured CD8+ T cells from PBMCs, taken from culture after CMV antigen stimulation. Receptors originate from a human donor in good health (CMV status not recorded). Some clones in this sample may be carry-over from other donors' samples.

V and J are TRBV7-6 and TRBJ2-2; 9 nucleotides agree with TRBD2. The V gene end was trimmed by 5 bases and the J gene end by 7 bases; junction bases not matched to a gene: 11. The CDR3 sequence is 16 residues long. Germline-derived CDR1 and CDR2 are SGHVS and FNYEAQ. The CDR3 DNA is TGTGCCAGCAGCCGAGACGGCGGGGGGGCAGGCGGGGAGCTGTTTTTT. This translates into CASSRDGGGAGGELFF. The full variable domain, with the rest looked up from reference TRBV7-6 and TRBJ2-2, is GAGVSQSPRYKVTKRGQDVALRCDPISGHVSLYWYRQALGQGPEFLTYFNYEAQQDKSGLPNDRFSAERPEGSISTLTIQRTEQRDSAMYRCASSRDGGGAGGELFFGEGSRLTVL.

In this sample, this clonotype turned up many times. The V and J genes are TRBV7-8 and TRBJ2-1; D perhaps matches TRBD2 (5 bases). With 6 bases removed from V and 0 bases from J, the gap between germline ends came to 12 bases. The CDR3 is made up of 15 amino acids. Per the germline V gene, CDR1 is SGHVS and CDR2 is FQNEAQ. The CDR3 nucleotides read TGTGCCAGCAGTAGAGAGCGGAGCTCCTACAATGAGCAGTTCTTC. It translates to CASSRERSSYNEQFF.

This clonotype turned up a few times. The chain has TRBV19 and TRBJ1-5; no clear D gene. The V end lost 3 bases, the J end lost 0 bases, and 12 bases lay between the germline ends. CDR1 is LNHDA, CDR2 SQIVND, per germline (reference sequence). This CDR3 contains 16 residues. Written as DNA, the CDR3 is TGTGCCAGTAGTATGGACTCCCTCTATAGCAATCAGCCCCAGCATTTT. Translated, it gives CASSMDSLYSNQPQHF.

J is TRBJ1-1 and V is TRBV27; D gene ambiguous. This CDR3 is 14 amino acids long. With 6 bases removed from V and 5 bases from J, the gap between germline ends came to 16 bases. Per the germline V gene, CDR1 is MNHEY and CDR2 is SMNVEV (reference sequence). The CDR3 spells CASSPFQAPTEAFF. CDR3 DNA sequence: TGTGCCAGCAGCCCCTTCCAGGCCCCAACTGAAGCTTTCTTT.

The J gene is TRBJ2-1, the V gene TRBV12-3 or TRBV12-4; 10 bases match TRBD1. The CDR3 has 16 amino acids. Trimming cost V 5 bases and J 0 bases; bases outside gene matches: 4. CDR3 coding DNA: TGTGCCAGCAGTACAAGGGACAGGGGCTCCTACAATGAGCAGTTCTTC. Translating it yields CASSTRDRGSYNEQFF.

This clonotype was counted at least ten times. This sequence joins TRBV6-5 and TRBJ2-6; tentatively, D is TRBD1 (6 bases). Trimming shortened V by 2 bases and J by 0 bases, and 14 bases separated the two germline ends. The CDR3 has 18 amino acids. Looked up from germline, CDR1 is MNHEY and CDR2 is SVGAGI. CDR3 amino acids: CASSYLGQTSSGANVLTF. CDR3 coding DNA: TGTGCCAGCAGTTACCTCGGACAGACGAGCTCTGGGGCCAACGTCCTGACTTTC.

This clonotype was seen ten or more times. V usage is TRBV7-6 and J usage is TRBJ2-3, with D perhaps given as TRBD1 or TRBD2 (6 bases each). The CDR3 sequence is 18 residues long. V gave up 5 bases and J gave up 0 bases, with 21 bases separating them. Looked up from germline, CDR1 is SGHVS and CDR2 is FNYEAQ. CDR3 protein: CASSLPLWGALSTDTQYF. DNA of the CDR3: TGTGCCAGCAGCCTCCCACTGTGGGGGGCCCTCAGCACAGATACGCAGTATTTT.

V usage is TRBV6-2 or TRBV6-3 and J usage is TRBJ2-7, with TRBD2 matching over 10 bases. This CDR3 spans 14 amino acids. CDR1 MNHEY and CDR2 SVGEGT come from the germline V gene. Trimming took 5 bases from V and 4 from J; bases not matched to a gene: 5. The CDR3 region is CASSKRGGPYEQYV. In DNA, the CDR3 is TGTGCCAGCAGTAAGCGGGGGGGCCCTTACGAGCAGTACGTC.

This clonotype was counted a few times. V is TRBV27 and J is TRBJ2-5; a possible D gene is TRBD2 (6 bases). The germline V gene has CDR1 MNHEY and CDR2 SMNVEV (reference sequence). Deletions cut 0 bases from V and 0 bases from J, with 11 bases between. CDR3 length equals 16 residues. The CDR3 region is CASSLSIAGHQETQYF. The CDR3 DNA sequence: TGTGCCAGCAGTTTATCGATCGCGGGGCACCAAGAGACCCAGTACTTC.

The rearrangement joins TRBV12-5 to TRBJ2-5; possibly TRBD1 or TRBD2 for D (8 bases each). Trimming cost V 5 bases and J 14 bases, with 18 bases left between them. In germline, CDR1 is LGHNT, CDR2 FRNRAP. The CDR3 has 12 amino acids. Here the CDR3 DNA reads TGTGCTAGTGGTCCGGGGGGGGACAGGCCTTACTTC. Translated: CASGPGGDRPYF. Together with reference TRBV12-5 and TRBJ2-5, the CDR3 gives the full variable domain: DARVTQTPRHKVTEMGQEVTMRCQPILGHNTVFWYRQTMMQGLELLAYFRNRAPLDDSGMPKDRFSAEMPDATLATLKIQPSEPRDSAVYFCASGPGGDRPYFGPGTRLLVL.

The gene calls are TRBV14 and TRBJ2-3; 10 bases fit TRBD2. Germline-derived CDR1 and CDR2 are SGHDN and FVKESK. J was trimmed by 3 bases and V by 4 bases; bases with no gene match: 7. CDR3 length: 16 residues. CDR3 bases: TGTGCCAGCAGCCGAGAGACTAGCGGGTCGACAGATACGCAGTATTTT. Encoded protein: CASSRETSGSTDTQYF.

This clonotype was seen many times. The chain has TRBV27 and TRBJ2-1; either TRBD1 or TRBD2 may supply D (5 bases each). V was pared by 6 bases and J by 4 bases, with 10 bases between. Germline assignment: CDR1 MNHEY and CDR2 SMNVEV (reference sequence). This CDR3 has 13 amino acids. In DNA, the CDR3 is TGTGCCAGCAGCTTGGGGGTTTACAATGAGCAGTTCTTC. It codes for CASSLGVYNEQFF.

The chain combines TRBV5-1 with TRBJ1-6; D might be TRBD1 (6 bases). V gave up 1 base and J gave up 7 bases, with 21 bases separating them. CDR3 length: 18 residues. Germline V lookup: CDR1 SGHRS, CDR2 YFSETQ. CDR3 loop: CASSLRSRTVRGNSPLHF. The CDR3 bases are TGCGCCAGCAGCTTGAGATCCCGGACAGTCCGGGGAAATTCACCCCTCCACTTT.

The chain employs TRBV3-1 and TRBJ2-5; 12 bases are shared with TRBD2. Germline assignment: CDR1 LGHDT and CDR2 YNNKEL (reference sequence). CDR3 length: 16 residues. V was clipped by 4 bases and J by 5 bases; unmatched bases: 8. In nucleotides, the CDR3 is TGTGCCAGCAGCCCTGGACTAGCGGGGAGGAGGGAGACCCAGTACTTC. Protein sequence: CASSPGLAGRRETQYF.

V and J are TRBV20-1 and TRBJ2-3; D is unclear. V lost 3 bases and J 2 bases, leaving 12 bases between the germline ends. CDR3 length equals 14 residues. Germline CDR1 DFQATT, CDR2 SNEGSKA (reference sequence). CDR3 in amino acids: CSARGLLNTDTQYF. Written as DNA, the CDR3 is TGCAGTGCTAGGGGCCTCCTTAACACAGATACGCAGTATTTT.

The rearrangement joins TRBV29-1 to TRBJ2-3, with D unclear. The germline CDR1 and CDR2 sequences are SQVTM and ANQGSEA. The CDR3 sequence is 14 residues long. The V end lost 4 bases, the J end lost 2 bases, and 13 bases lay between the germline ends. The CDR3 protein is CSVVFHGFTDTQYF. In nucleotides, the CDR3 is TGCAGCGTTGTGTTTCATGGGTTCACAGATACGCAGTATTTT.

The DNA of the CDR3 is TGTGCCAGCAGCTCCAGGGGCGTATCTAGCTCCTACAATGAGCAGTTCTTC. It encodes CASSSRGVSSSYNEQFF. This chain links TRBV11-2 with TRBJ2-1, with D maybe TRBD1 (6 bases). The CDR3 has 17 amino acids. The germline CDR1 and CDR2 sequences are SGHAT and FQNNGV. V gave up 4 bases and J gave up 0 bases, with 16 bases separating them.

This clonotype was recorded at least ten times. The chain combines TRBV7-8 with TRBJ2-5; D may be TRBD2 (6 bases). The germline gives CDR1 SGHVS, CDR2 FQNEAQ. The CDR3 loop spans 15 amino acids. V dropped 6 bases and J dropped 3 bases, with 17 bases sitting between them. The CDR3 DNA is TGTGCCAGCAGTTTTACGGGGGTGGGGAAAGAGACCCAGTACTTC. It is translated as CASSFTGVGKETQYF.

This clonotype appeared a few times. The chain carries TRBV28 and TRBJ2-1; tentatively, D is TRBD1 or TRBD2 (5 bases each). CDR3 length: 17 residues. V lost 5 bases and J 3 bases, leaving 20 bases between the germline ends. Looked up from germline, CDR1 is MDHEN and CDR2 is SYDVKM. CDR3: CASSPGTVSNFYNEQFF. The CDR3 DNA reads TGTGCCAGCAGTCCAGGGACGGTTTCAAACTTCTACAATGAGCAGTTCTTC.

The gene calls are TRBV27 and TRBJ2-5, with 14 bases identical to TRBD2. The V segment lost 0 bases and the J segment 4 bases; nucleotides outside the gene matches: 13. Germline V lookup: CDR1 MNHEY, CDR2 SMNVEV (reference sequence). This CDR3 comprises 20 residues. The CDR3 is CASSLSAMGLAGAPGETQYF. The CDR3 region has the DNA TGTGCCAGCAGTTTATCGGCCATGGGACTAGCGGGGGCCCCGGGAGAGACCCAGTACTTC.

This chain connects TRBV4-1 to TRBJ2-7; D ambiguous. This CDR3 region has 13 residues. Between the trimmed V and J ends, which lost 2 bases and 3 bases, there was a span of 8 bases. Germline V gene lookup returns CDR1 MGHRA and CDR2 YSYEKL. The CDR3 coding sequence is TGCGCCAGCAGCCAACCGGACGGCTACGAGCAGTACGTC. This codes for CASSQPDGYEQYV.

Of note for this clonotype: An end of the junction does not agree with germline; a read error may underlie this. The rearrangement uses TRBV6-5 and TRBJ1-4; D unclear. The CDR3 is 16 residues long. Germline loops: CDR1 MNHEY, CDR2 SVGAGI. The CDR3 is CASSSQILSTNEELFF. As DNA, the CDR3 is TGTGCCAGCAGCTCCCAAATACTCTCAACTAATGAAGAACTGTTTTTT.

In its sample, this clonotype was seen a few times. This chain uses TRBV19 with TRBJ1-1, with D tentatively TRBD1 (5 bases). The germline V gene encodes CDR1 LNHDA and CDR2 SQIVND (reference sequence). V was pared by 8 bases and J by 5 bases, with 9 bases between. This CDR3 has 11 amino acids. The CDR3 reads CASEGRTEAFF. CDR3 coding DNA: TGTGCCAGTGAGGGACGGACTGAAGCTTTCTTT.

The CDR3 DNA reads TGCGCCAGCAGCTTGGACAGGGCCTCTAATGAAGCTTTCTTT. Translation gives CASSLDRASNEAFF. The chain is built from TRBV5-1 and TRBJ1-1, with D possibly matching TRBD1 (6 bases). CDR1 and CDR2 from the germline V gene are SGHRS and YFSETQ. The germline V and J ends were trimmed by 0 bases and 7 bases, with 13 bases remaining between them. This CDR3 has 14 residues.

The sample holds many counts of this clonotype. The chain couples TRBV12-3 or TRBV12-4 to TRBJ2-3, with 7 bases aligning to TRBD2. V dropped 6 bases and J dropped 3; count of bases not matched to a gene: 15. There are 17 residues in the CDR3. DNA of the CDR3: TGTGCCAGCAGAACCTCTTCCGCGGGAGCGGGTACAGATACGCAGTATTTT. Translated, it gives CASRTSSAGAGTDTQYF.

The chain combines TRBV6-4 with TRBJ2-3, with no clear D. Trimming took 2 bases from V and 4 from J, leaving 13 bases between them. The CDR3 has 15 amino acids. CDR1 is MRHNA and CDR2 is SNTAGT in the germline V gene. The CDR3 DNA sequence: TGTGCCAGCAGTGACATAGAAGGTCGCCCAGATACGCAGTATTTT. This sequence encodes CASSDIEGRPDTQYF.

The chain is built from TRBV6-6 and TRBJ1-4; possibly TRBD1 for D (6 bases). Germline-derived CDR1 and CDR2 are MNHNY and SVGAGI (reference sequence). The CDR3 is 15 amino acids. Between the trimmed V and J ends, which lost 7 bases and 8 bases, there was a span of 20 bases. CDR3 amino acids: CASTPLGHEDEKLFF. As DNA, the CDR3 is TGTGCCAGCACTCCCTTGGGACATGAAGACGAAAAACTGTTTTTT.

The CDR3 DNA reads as TGTGCCAGCAGCAATACAGGGGGCCGCGAGCAGTACTTC. Translating gives CASSNTGGREQYF. The chain links TRBV13 to TRBJ2-7; TRBD1 matches at 9 bases. The ends lost 5 bases at V and 6 bases at J; junction bases unmatched: 5. The CDR3 spans 13 residues. Germline V gives CDR1 PRHDT, CDR2 FYEKMQ (reference sequence).

The chain uses TRBV7-6 and TRBJ1-2; tentatively, D is TRBD1 (5 bases). The CDR3 has 15 amino acids. Trimming stripped 2 bases from V and 8 bases from J, with 18 bases between. Germline loops: CDR1 SGHVS, CDR2 FNYEAQ. The chain's CDR3 is CASSLSTGTTRGYTF. The CDR3 DNA reads as TGTGCCAGCAGCTTATCCACCGGGACGACGAGGGGCTACACCTTC.

This clonotype was detected only a few times. This sequence joins TRBV27 and TRBJ2-1; 10 bases are shared with TRBD1. Trimming took 7 bases from V and 8 from J; bases not matched to a gene: 8. The CDR3 has 14 amino acids. Germline V gene lookup returns CDR1 MNHEY and CDR2 SMNVEV (reference sequence). CDR3 protein: CASKPGQGFDEQFF. The CDR3, as DNA: TGTGCCAGCAAACCGGGACAGGGGTTCGATGAGCAGTTCTTC.

This chain uses TRBV7-8 with TRBJ2-1; tentatively, D is TRBD2 (7 bases). The CDR3 has 16 amino acids. Germline V lookup: CDR1 SGHVS, CDR2 FQNEAQ. The germline V and J ends were trimmed by 8 bases and 4 bases, with 21 bases remaining between them. CDR3 loop: CASATLRAGAYNEQFF. CDR3 coding DNA: TGTGCCAGCGCGACCCTCAGGGCGGGGGCTTACAATGAGCAGTTCTTC.

The chain combines TRBV19 with TRBJ1-2; D gene uncertain. The germline V gene has CDR1 LNHDA and CDR2 SQIVND (reference sequence). The CDR3 spans 15 residues. Trimming left V 3 bases short and J 0 bases short, with 11 bases between. CDR3 in amino acids: CASSISQLANYGYTF. The CDR3 DNA sequence: TGTGCCAGTAGTATCTCCCAGTTAGCTAACTATGGCTACACCTTC.